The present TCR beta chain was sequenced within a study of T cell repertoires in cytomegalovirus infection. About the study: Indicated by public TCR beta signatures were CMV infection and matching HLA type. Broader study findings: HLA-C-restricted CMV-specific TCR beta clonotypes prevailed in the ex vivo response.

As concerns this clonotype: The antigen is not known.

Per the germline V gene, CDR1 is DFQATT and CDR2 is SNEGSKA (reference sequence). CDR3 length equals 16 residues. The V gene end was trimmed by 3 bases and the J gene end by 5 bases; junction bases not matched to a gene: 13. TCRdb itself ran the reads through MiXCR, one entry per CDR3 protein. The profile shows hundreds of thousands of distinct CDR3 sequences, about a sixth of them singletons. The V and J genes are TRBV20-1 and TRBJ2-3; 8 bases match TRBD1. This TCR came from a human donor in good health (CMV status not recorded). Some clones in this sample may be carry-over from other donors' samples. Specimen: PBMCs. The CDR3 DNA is TGCAGTGCTAGTACTACAGGGGGGAATGTCGGAGATACGCAGTATTTT. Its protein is CSASTTGGNVGDTQYF.